These T cell receptor beta chains were read from a single sample in a study of cytomegalovirus exposure and HLA in healthy donors. The data were produced by immunoSEQ multiplex PCR, yet TCRdb's version contains in-frame clones alone and is incomplete. The sample has around 160,000 clones; 68% are singletons. The sequenced material came from PBMCs. Receptor source: a woman aged 40 to 55 in good health and CMV-seropositive. Both conserved end residues are part of each CDR3. D genes are given only for firm matches. Clone size is not always given. Where it is, it says once, few, many or a class for expanded clones.

D,J,size,V,CDR3,DNA
.,TRBJ2-1,.,TRBV15,CATSNRLAYNEQFF,TGTGCCACCAGCAACCGACTAGCCTACAATGAGCAGTTCTTC
.,TRBJ2-1,.,TRBV28,CASAGNEQFF,TGTGCCAGCGCCGGGAATGAGCAGTTCTTC
TRBD1,TRBJ2-7,.,TRBV11-2,CASSLGQTYEQYF,TGTGCCAGCAGCTTGGGACAGACCTACGAGCAGTACTTC
TRBD2,TRBJ2-7,.,TRBV27,CASSILSGTILYEQYF,TGTGCCAGCAGTATACTATCCGGGACTATCCTCTACGAGCAGTACTTC
TRBD2,TRBJ2-7,.,TRBV4-2,CASSQGPLAGENEQYF,TGTGCCAGCAGCCAAGGCCCCCTAGCGGGAGAGAACGAGCAGTACTTC
.,TRBJ2-3,few,TRBV7-3,CASSATLGATDTQYF,TGTGCCAGCAGCGCTACGTTGGGGGCCACAGATACGCAGTATTTT
.,TRBJ2-2,.,TRBV5-8,CASTPGRVGTGELFF,TGTGCCAGCACCCCTGGGCGGGTCGGCACCGGGGAGCTGTTTTTT
TRBD2,TRBJ2-4,.,TRBV5-1,CASSLASRGALGVQYF,TGCGCCAGCAGCTTGGCTTCGCGGGGGGCTCTAGGGGTTCAGTACTTC
.,TRBJ2-7,.,TRBV18,CASSSAYEQYF,TGTGCCAGCTCATCCGCCTACGAGCAGTACTTC
.,TRBJ1-2,.,TRBV23-1,CASSQSFNGDRSNYGYTF,TGCGCCAGCAGTCAATCCTTTAACGGAGATCGGTCTAACTATGGCTACACCTTC
TRBD2,TRBJ2-7,.,TRBV14,CASSPGLAGEQYF,TGTGCCAGCAGCCCGGGACTAGCCGGCGAGCAGTACTTC
TRBD1,TRBJ1-4,.,TRBV5-4,CASSRDREGEKLFF,TGTGCCAGCAGCCGGGACAGGGAGGGAGAAAAACTGTTTTTT
TRBD2,TRBJ2-1,.,TRBV7-9,CASSSGLGSGAYNEQFF,TGTGCCAGCAGTTCTGGGCTGGGTAGCGGGGCCTACAATGAGCAGTTCTTC
TRBD2,TRBJ2-6,.,TRBV28,CASSRGGSSGANVLTF,TGTGCCAGCAGTCGGGGGGGAAGCTCTGGGGCCAACGTCCTGACTTTC
.,TRBJ2-6,.,TRBV10-1,CAGVGFSSGANVLTF,TGCGCCGGAGTTGGGTTTTCCTCTGGGGCCAACGTCCTGACTTTC
.,TRBJ2-7,.,TRBV6-5,CASRRSGPYEQYF,TGTGCCAGCAGGCGCTCTGGTCCCTACGAGCAGTACTTC
.,TRBJ2-7,.,TRBV27,CASRKLGGGSNDYEQYF,TGTGCCAGCAGGAAGTTGGGGGGCGGGAGTAACGACTACGAGCAGTACTTC
.,TRBJ2-7,few,TRBV5-1,CASSLSGGQGGREQYF,TGCGCCAGCAGCTTGTCGGGTGGACAGGGAGGGCGCGAGCAGTACTTC
TRBD2,TRBJ2-1,.,TRBV9,CASSVGTSGYNEQFF,TGTGCCAGCAGCGTTGGTACTAGCGGATACAATGAGCAGTTCTTC
.,TRBJ2-7,once,TRBV5-1,CASSLVSSPTYEQYF,TGCGCCAGCAGCTTGGTTTCTAGCCCCACCTACGAGCAGTACTTC
.,TRBJ2-1,once,TRBV11-2,CASSHERNEQFF,TGTGCCAGCAGCCACGAGCGGAATGAGCAGTTCTTC
.,TRBJ1-1,.,TRBV19,CASTSTTMNTEAFF,TGTGCCAGTACTAGTACCACCATGAACACTGAAGCTTTCTTT
.,TRBJ2-4,few,TRBV7-5,CARSSVLAGIAKNIQYF,TGTGCCAGAAGCTCGGTGTTAGCGGGAATAGCCAAAAACATTCAGTACTTC
.,TRBJ1-5,.,TRBV6-1,CASSSGWGDQPQHF,TGTGCCAGCTCTTCAGGTTGGGGCGATCAGCCCCAGCATTTT
TRBD1,TRBJ1-4,.,TRBV4-3,CASSQGQGAGEKLFF,TGCGCCAGCAGCCAAGGACAGGGGGCGGGTGAAAAACTGTTTTTT
TRBD1,TRBJ2-6,once,TRBV19,CASRNLPGTGSSGANVLTF,TGTGCCAGTAGAAACCTCCCCGGGACAGGCAGCTCTGGGGCCAACGTCCTGACTTTC
TRBD2,TRBJ2-7,.,TRBV7-2,CASSLATGSGSLYEQYF,TGTGCCAGCAGCTTAGCGACCGGTAGCGGGAGCCTCTACGAGCAGTACTTC
.,TRBJ1-5,.,TRBV6-6,CASAPRGGSHNQPQHF,TGTGCCAGCGCCCCCAGGGGAGGGAGCCATAATCAGCCCCAGCATTTT
TRBD1,TRBJ2-7,.,TRBV7-2,CASSGGTGDEQYF,TGTGCCAGCAGCGGAGGGACAGGGGACGAGCAGTACTTC
TRBD1,TRBJ2-3,.,TRBV9,CASSGSFGGQGIVSDTQYF,TGTGCCAGCAGCGGCAGCTTCGGGGGACAGGGTATAGTCTCAGATACGCAGTATTTT
.,TRBJ1-2,few,TRBV11-2,CASSSTGRGYTF,TGTGCCAGCAGCTCGACAGGTCGGGGCTACACCTTC
TRBD1,TRBJ2-1,.,TRBV9,CASSVAPGRGNEQFF,TGTGCCAGCAGCGTAGCCCCGGGCAGGGGGAATGAGCAGTTCTTC
TRBD2,TRBJ2-4,.,TRBV7-2,CASRQLAGPKNIQYF,TGTGCCAGCAGACAACTAGCGGGTCCTAAAAACATTCAGTACTTC
.,TRBJ1-2,.,TRBV19,CASSIKTPGGGYTF,TGTGCCAGTAGTATTAAGACCCCAGGTGGTGGCTACACCTTC
TRBD2,TRBJ2-7,.,TRBV7-3,CASRPGGPGLAGEQYF,TGTGCCAGCAGACCCGGGGGCCCGGGACTAGCGGGAGAGCAGTACTTC
.,TRBJ2-7,few,TRBV29-1,CSVEDPGNSYEQYF,TGCAGCGTTGAAGACCCGGGAAACTCCTACGAGCAGTACTTC
TRBD2,TRBJ2-3,.,TRBV28,CASGLAGGPVADTQYF,TGTGCCAGCGGACTAGCGGGAGGGCCAGTCGCAGATACGCAGTATTTT
.,TRBJ2-3,few,TRBV29-1,CSVEAVYSTDTQYF,TGCAGCGTTGAGGCAGTTTATAGCACAGATACGCAGTATTTT
TRBD2,TRBJ2-1,.,TRBV27,CASSMGIGLAGGYNEQFF,TGTGCCAGCAGTATGGGGATCGGACTAGCGGGAGGTTACAATGAGCAGTTCTTC
.,TRBJ2-5,.,TRBV18,CASSPPSTPETQYF,TGTGCCAGCTCACCACCTTCAACACCCGAGACCCAGTACTTC
TRBD1,TRBJ1-4,.,TRBV9,CASRARQGTTNEKLFF,TGTGCCAGCAGGGCCAGACAGGGCACAACTAATGAAAAACTGTTTTTT
TRBD1,TRBJ2-5,.,TRBV5-1,CASSSMTGDGETQYF,TGCGCCAGCAGCTCCATGACAGGGGACGGAGAGACCCAGTACTTC
.,TRBJ2-3,.,TRBV6-6,CASSYLSGPDTQYF,TGTGCCAGCAGTTACCTTAGTGGGCCAGATACGCAGTATTTT
.,TRBJ2-3,.,TRBV7-9,CASIPSRAGTDTQYF,TGTGCCAGCATTCCCAGCAGGGCTGGCACAGATACGCAGTATTTT
.,TRBJ2-7,.,TRBV27,CASSLAGANYEQYF,TGTGCCAGCAGTTTGGCGGGGGCGAATTACGAGCAGTACTTC